Sequencing of this T cell receptor (beta chain) was carried out in a study of blood T cell repertoires in COVID-19. Study-wide background: The United States, Italy and Spain were the sources of the acute and convalescent COVID-19 samples. From T cells, B-cell-depleted T cells, or PBMCs came the material, which was cDNA or gDNA.

In the authors' methods: Amplification with reference gene primers provided the estimates of nucleated cell counts. Repertoires were generated with immunoSEQ multiplex PCR, while TCRdb's copy carries only in-frame clones and drops some. V and J calls and clone size follow that table, whereas D and trimming were derived from the DNA. The sample has 80,000 to 100,000 clones; around nine tenths are singletons. V was cut by 3 bases and J by 5 bases, with 10 bases left in between. The CDR3 length is 13 residues. CDR1 is KGHSH, CDR2 LQKENI, per germline. The sequenced sample consisted of peripheral blood. V is TRBV18 and J is TRBJ1-1; D perhaps matches TRBD1 (5 bases). This TCR derives from a man in his fifties with acute or convalescent COVID-19. The CDR3 nucleotides are TGTGCCAGCTCACCCAGCGGGGGGACTGAAGCTTTCTTT. Protein sequence: CASSPSGGTEAFF. Together with reference TRBV18 and TRBJ1-1, the CDR3 gives the full variable domain: NAGVMQNPRHLVRRRGQEARLRCSPMKGHSHVYWYRQLPEEGLKFMVYLQKENIIDESGMPKERFSAEFPKEGPSILRIQQVVRGDSAAYFCASSPSGGTEAFFGQGTRLTVV.